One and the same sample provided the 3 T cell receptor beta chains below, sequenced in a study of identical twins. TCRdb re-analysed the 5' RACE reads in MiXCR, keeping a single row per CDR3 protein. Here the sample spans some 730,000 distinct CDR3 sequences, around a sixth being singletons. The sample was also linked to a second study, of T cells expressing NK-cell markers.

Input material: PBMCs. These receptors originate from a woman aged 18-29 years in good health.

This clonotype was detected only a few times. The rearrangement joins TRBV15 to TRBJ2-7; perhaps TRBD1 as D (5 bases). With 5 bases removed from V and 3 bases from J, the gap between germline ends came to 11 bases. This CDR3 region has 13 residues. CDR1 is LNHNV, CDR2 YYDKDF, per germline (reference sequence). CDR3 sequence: CATSPPDNYEQYF. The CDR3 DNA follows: TGTGCCACCAGCCCCCCGGACAACTACGAGCAGTACTTC. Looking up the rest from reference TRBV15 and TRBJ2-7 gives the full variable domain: DAMVIQNPRYQVTQFGKPVTLSCSQTLNHNVMYWYQQKSSQAPKLLFHYYDKDFNNEADTPDNFQSRRPNTSFCFLDIRSPGLGDTAMYLCATSPPDNYEQYFGPGTRLTVT.

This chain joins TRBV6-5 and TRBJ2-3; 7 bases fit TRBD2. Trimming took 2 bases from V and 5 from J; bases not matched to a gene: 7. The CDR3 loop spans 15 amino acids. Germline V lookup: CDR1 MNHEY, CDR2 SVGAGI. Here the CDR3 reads CASSYGKLAEDTQYF. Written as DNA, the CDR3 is TGTGCCAGCAGTTACGGAAAGCTAGCGGAAGATACGCAGTATTTT.

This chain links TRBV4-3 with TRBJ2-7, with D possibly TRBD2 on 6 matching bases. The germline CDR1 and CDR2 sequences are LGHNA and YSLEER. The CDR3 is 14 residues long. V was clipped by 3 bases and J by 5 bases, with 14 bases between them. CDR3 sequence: CASSQEGPNHEQYF. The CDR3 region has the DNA TGCGCCAGCAGCCAGGAGGGCCCCAACCACGAGCAGTACTTC.